This note documents a single T cell receptor (beta chain) sequence. What it binds is not known. This record comes from a study of T cells in narcolepsy. The study's findings and limits: Autoreactive clonotypes reportedly recurred in blood of same and different patients, not controls. Autoreactive clone sequences were missing from some blood memory CD4+ repertoires.

Measured with immunoSEQ multiplex PCR; TCRdb has only the in-frame clones, and not every one. This sample yields over 30,000 clones, of which around 90% are seen a single time; more than 0.65% belongs to the top ten. The sequenced sample consisted of CD45RA- memory CD4+ T cells from PBMCs. The sequence was collected from a human donor with narcolepsy.

This chain's CDR3 is CASSTDRGRGSSGLVRETQYF. The CDR3 DNA is TGTGCCAGTAGTACGGACCGGGGACGGGGAAGTTCGGGTCTTGTGAGGGAGACCCAGTACTTC. The chain employs TRBV19 and TRBJ2-5, with D perhaps matching TRBD1 or TRBD2 (5 bases each). Germline V gene data show CDR1 as LNHDA and CDR2 as SQIVND (reference sequence). The CDR3 length is 21 residues. V was shortened by 4 bases and J by 5 bases, with 35 bases between the two germline ends.